A single sample is the source of the 24 T cell receptor beta chains below, sequenced in a study of shared clonotypes between healthy human individuals. Sequencing was performed with immunoSEQ multiplex PCR; in TCRdb, only in-frame clones are kept and a portion is missing. Of over a million clones listed, 98% are singletons. The sample was naive CD4+ T cells sorted from blood. Subset noted: CD45RA+ positively selected. The receptor source for this set is a man aged 25 to 45 in good health.

The chain combines TRBV11-2 with TRBJ2-3; the match to TRBD2 covers 10 bases. Trimming removed 4 bases from V and 0 bases from J; junction bases left unmatched: 1. The germline CDR1 and CDR2 sequences are SGHAT and FQNNGV. The CDR3 consists of 15 residues. The CDR3 nucleotides read TGTGCCAGCAGCTCTAGCGGGAGTAGCACAGATACGCAGTATTTT. Protein product: CASSSSGSSTDTQYF.

V is TRBV9 and J is TRBJ2-1; possibly TRBD2 for D (8 bases). The CDR3 spans 15 residues. Germline V CDR1 and CDR2: SGDLS, YYNGEE. Trimming stripped 3 bases from V and 4 bases from J, with 14 bases between. CDR3 coding DNA: TGTGCCAGCAGCGGAAGCGGGGGACAGTACAATGAGCAGTTCTTC. This gives the protein CASSGSGGQYNEQFF.

The V call is TRBV27, the J call TRBJ2-3, with 9 bases that match TRBD1. The CDR3 runs to 17 residues. Trimming cost V 2 bases and J 5 bases; bases outside gene matches: 11. Germline V gene sequence: CDR1 MNHEY, CDR2 SMNVEV (reference sequence). The CDR3 sequence is CASSLKRIQGAGDTQYF. In nucleotides, the CDR3 is TGTGCCAGCAGTTTAAAGAGAATACAGGGGGCGGGAGATACGCAGTATTTT.

The rearrangement uses TRBV4-2 and TRBJ2-1; D unclear. Germline lookup yields CDR1 LGHNA and CDR2 YNFKEQ. With 1 base removed from V and 2 bases from J, the gap between germline ends came to 0 bases. This CDR3 has 12 residues. The CDR3: CASSQAYNEQFF. DNA for the CDR3: TGTGCCAGCAGCCAAGCCTACAATGAGCAGTTCTTC.

V gene TRBV9 combines with J gene TRBJ2-2; D call uncertain. With 7 bases removed from V and 3 bases from J, the gap between germline ends came to 13 bases. Germline CDR1 SGDLS, CDR2 YYNGEE. The CDR3 sequence is 14 residues long. The CDR3: CASGDTPDTGELFF. The CDR3 DNA reads TGTGCCAGCGGCGACACCCCGGACACCGGGGAGCTGTTTTTT.

V and J are TRBV19 and TRBJ2-5; TRBD1 matches 7 bases. The CDR3 is 16 residues long. Germline values: CDR1 LNHDA, CDR2 SQIVND (reference sequence). The V and J ends lost 6 bases and 3 bases, in that order; junction bases with no gene match: 13. CDR3 sequence reads: CASSTITGQVEETQYF. CDR3 DNA: TGTGCCAGTAGCACGATAACCGGACAGGTCGAAGAGACCCAGTACTTC.

Regarding this clone: Different DNA sequences within this sample yield the same CDR3. The CDR3 sequence is CASSFGSYEQYF. CDR3 coding DNA: TGTGCCAGCAGTTTCGGGAGCTACGAGCAGTACTTC. J is TRBJ2-7 and V is TRBV28, with D possibly TRBD2 on 6 matching bases. Trimming stripped 3 bases from V and 3 bases from J, with 6 bases between. Germline V lookup: CDR1 MDHEN, CDR2 SYDVKM. This CDR3 has 12 residues.

J is TRBJ1-5 and V is TRBV19; 7 bases agree with TRBD1. V was clipped by 4 bases and J by 3 bases; unmatched bases: 6. The germline V gene encodes CDR1 LNHDA and CDR2 SQIVND (reference sequence). The CDR3 is 15 amino acids. CDR3 loop: CASSSLGQNNQPQHF. DNA of the CDR3: TGTGCCAGTAGTAGTTTGGGACAGAACAATCAGCCCCAGCATTTT. The whole variable domain, remainder taken from reference TRBV19 and TRBJ1-5, is DGGITQSPKYLFRKEGQNVTLSCEQNLNHDAMYWYRQDPGQGLRLIYYSQIVNDFQKGDIAEGYSVSREKKESFPLTVTSAQKNPTAFYLCASSSLGQNNQPQHFGDGTRLSIL.

The rearrangement links TRBV5-1 to TRBJ2-1; 8 bases agree with TRBD2. Trimming at V came to 0 bases and at J to 2 bases, leaving 16 bases not matched to a gene. Per germline, CDR1 SGHRS and CDR2 YFSETQ. The length of the CDR3 is 20 residues. The CDR3 here is CASSLVRTSGTYETYNEQFF. In DNA form, the CDR3 reads TGCGCCAGCAGCTTGGTCCGCACTAGCGGTACTTACGAAACCTACAATGAGCAGTTCTTC.

This clone was seen once. The chain carries TRBV7-6 and TRBJ2-6, with 10 bases lining up with TRBD2. J gave up 0 bases and V 1 base, and 0 bases lay outside the gene matches. Germline-derived CDR1 and CDR2 are SGHVS and FNYEAQ. The CDR3 runs 17 residues. The CDR3: CASSLGTSGSGANVLTF. CDR3 DNA sequence: TGTGCCAGCAGCTTAGGGACTAGCGGCTCTGGGGCCAACGTCCTGACTTTC.

The chain carries TRBV6-6 and TRBJ2-3; D gene ambiguous. CDR1 MNHNY and CDR2 SVGAGI come from the germline V gene (reference sequence). CDR3 length: 11 residues. V lost 1 base, J lost 6 bases, and 2 bases lay in between. The CDR3 protein is CASSYLDTQYF. For the CDR3, the DNA is TGTGCCAGCAGTTACTTGGATACGCAGTATTTT.

This chain connects TRBV7-2 to TRBJ2-1; TRBD2 aligns across 8 bases. With 5 bases clipped from V and 7 bases from J, the junction kept 10 bases outside the gene matches. The germline V gene has CDR1 SGHTA and CDR2 FQGNSA. There are 15 residues in the CDR3. CDR3 DNA: TGTGCCAGCAGCATAACTAGCGGCTACGGAAATGAGCAGTTCTTC. This codes for CASSITSGYGNEQFF.

The chain couples TRBV19 to TRBJ2-7; D may be TRBD1 (8 bases). The germline gives CDR1 LNHDA, CDR2 SQIVND (reference sequence). This CDR3 comprises 14 residues. V gave up 5 bases and J gave up 4 bases, with 15 bases separating them. The CDR3 protein is CASSRTGGLYEQYF. CDR3 in DNA: TGTGCCAGTAGTCGTACAGGGGGACTATACGAGCAGTACTTC.

This clone has a single count. The chain joins TRBV27 to TRBJ1-5; D unclear. Deletions cut 7 bases from V and 9 bases from J, with 19 bases between. The CDR3 has 14 residues. Looked up from germline, CDR1 is MNHEY and CDR2 is SMNVEV (reference sequence). The CDR3 DNA reads TGTGCCAGCACACGAAGGCAGGCCCTTTGGCCCCAGCATTTT. Translating gives CASTRRQALWPQHF.

The chain couples TRBV16 to TRBJ1-5; D might be TRBD1 (6 bases). V lost 0 bases, J lost 9 bases, and 15 bases lay in between. Germline-derived CDR1 and CDR2 are KGHSY and FQNENV. This CDR3 contains 15 residues. The CDR3 nucleotides read TGTGCCAGCAGCCAATCCCCACTGGGGGCCGCGCCCCAGCATTTT. Its translation: CASSQSPLGAAPQHF.

The chain employs TRBV9 and TRBJ2-7; 14 nucleotides match TRBD2. This CDR3 is built from 16 residues. Losses at the gene ends were 4 bases for V and 6 bases for J; bases not matched to a gene: 9. CDR1 and CDR2 from the germline V gene are SGDLS and YYNGEE. The chain's CDR3 is CASSPIGLAGGSEQYF. CDR3 coding DNA: TGTGCCAGCAGCCCCATTGGACTAGCGGGAGGTTCCGAGCAGTACTTC.

This chain joins TRBV30 and TRBJ2-5; D is uncertain. CDR1 is GTSNPN and CDR2 is SVGIG in the germline V gene (reference sequence). This CDR3 has 11 amino acids. V was clipped by 8 bases and J by 2 bases, with 9 bases between them. CDR3 residues: CAGGMQETQYF. For the CDR3, the DNA is TGTGCCGGTGGCATGCAAGAGACCCAGTACTTC.

In regard to this clone: Other DNA sequences in the sample encode the same CDR3. This chain uses TRBV5-1 with TRBJ2-7; D possibly corresponds to TRBD1 (5 bases). This CDR3 is built from 12 residues. Germline CDR1 SGHRS, CDR2 YFSETQ. V gave up 3 bases and J gave up 3 bases, with 7 bases separating them. Here the CDR3 reads CASSSDIYEQYF. The CDR3 DNA follows: TGCGCCAGCAGCTCGGACATCTACGAGCAGTACTTC.

This clone was detected only once. The chain is built from TRBV29-1 and TRBJ2-5, with D maybe TRBD2 (6 bases). This CDR3 has 12 residues. Germline assignment: CDR1 SQVTM and CDR2 ANQGSEA. Trimming left V 6 bases short and J 1 base short, with 9 bases between. The CDR3 is CSVQRVQETQYF. CDR3 sequence (DNA): TGCAGCGTCCAGCGGGTCCAAGAGACCCAGTACTTC.

Here the CDR3 reads CASSSGTSGAVSYNEQFF. In nucleotides, the CDR3 is TGTGCCAGCAGCTCCGGGACTAGCGGGGCCGTCTCCTACAATGAGCAGTTCTTC. The V and J genes are TRBV7-9 and TRBJ2-1; 13 positions agree with TRBD2. The trim removed 4 bases at V and 0 bases at J, leaving 6 bases unmatched. The CDR3 consists of 18 residues. In germline, CDR1 is SEHNR, CDR2 FQNEAQ (reference sequence).

The rearrangement joins TRBV9 to TRBJ2-5, with TRBD2 identical over 9 bases. From germline, CDR1 is SGDLS and CDR2 YYNGEE. V shed 2 bases, J shed 1 base, and the junction held 3 bases outside the gene matches. This CDR3 contains 15 residues. This CDR3 is CASSVLAGIQETQYF. The DNA for the CDR3 is TGTGCCAGCAGCGTTCTAGCGGGGATCCAAGAGACCCAGTACTTC.

This clone appeared a single time. This chain uses TRBV27 with TRBJ1-5; tentatively, D is TRBD1 (6 bases). Germline V gene sequence: CDR1 MNHEY, CDR2 SMNVEV (reference sequence). V shed 7 bases and J shed 3 bases, with 10 bases lying between them. The length of the CDR3 is 13 residues. Here the CDR3 DNA reads TGTGCCAGCAAACAGGGTTACAATCAGCCCCAGCATTTT. Translating it yields CASKQGYNQPQHF.

The V and J genes are TRBV25-1 and TRBJ2-7, with D tentatively TRBD2 (5 bases). V dropped 6 bases and J dropped 4 bases, with 16 bases sitting between them. The CDR3 runs to 14 residues. Germline V gene lookup returns CDR1 MGHDK and CDR2 SYGVNS. This chain's CDR3 is CASSLLGLSYEQYF. For the CDR3, the DNA is TGTGCCAGCAGCCTCCTAGGACTTAGTTACGAGCAGTACTTC.

The rearrangement links TRBV28 to TRBJ1-5; D may be TRBD1 (5 bases). Looked up from germline, CDR1 is MDHEN and CDR2 is SYDVKM. V lost 4 bases, J lost 0 bases, and 13 bases lay in between. The CDR3 has 16 residues. The CDR3 coding sequence is TGTGCCAGCAGTTCCGTAACAGGTTTTAGCAATCAGCCCCAGCATTTT. It translates to CASSSVTGFSNQPQHF.